Sequencing of this T cell receptor beta chain was carried out in a study of PD-1 blockade in classical Hodgkin lymphoma. Study-wide points: After ASCT, patients who started nivolumab under 1 year later were excluded. Complete responders matched newly diagnosed patients in baseline diversity.

Produced via immunoSEQ multiplex PCR; TCRdb's table is partial and in-frame only. Altogether 34,000 or so clones are present, 80% to 95% being singletons, with the ten largest covering 0.25% to 0.35%. The V gene end was trimmed by 4 bases and the J gene end by 3 bases; junction bases not matched to a gene: 5. This CDR3 has 14 amino acids. Germline V gene data show CDR1 as SGHNT and CDR2 as YYREEE (reference sequence). As to this clone: Its target is not known.

Noted time point: cycle 4 day 1 (C4D1), after about 6 weeks of nivolumab. Every single patient, without exception, relapsed after autologous stem cell transplantation, and brentuximab vedotin exposure varied. Purification of CD4+ T cells from thawed PBMCs was performed via magnetic negative selection. The starting material was CD4+ T cells from blood, obtained before the fourth cycle of nivolumab. This TCR derives from a human donor with classical Hodgkin lymphoma. The chain has TRBV5-4 and TRBJ1-2; 8 bases match TRBD1. The CDR3 coding sequence is TGTGCCAGCAGCCCCGGACAGGGCTACTATGGCTACACCTTC. Its translation: CASSPGQGYYGYTF.